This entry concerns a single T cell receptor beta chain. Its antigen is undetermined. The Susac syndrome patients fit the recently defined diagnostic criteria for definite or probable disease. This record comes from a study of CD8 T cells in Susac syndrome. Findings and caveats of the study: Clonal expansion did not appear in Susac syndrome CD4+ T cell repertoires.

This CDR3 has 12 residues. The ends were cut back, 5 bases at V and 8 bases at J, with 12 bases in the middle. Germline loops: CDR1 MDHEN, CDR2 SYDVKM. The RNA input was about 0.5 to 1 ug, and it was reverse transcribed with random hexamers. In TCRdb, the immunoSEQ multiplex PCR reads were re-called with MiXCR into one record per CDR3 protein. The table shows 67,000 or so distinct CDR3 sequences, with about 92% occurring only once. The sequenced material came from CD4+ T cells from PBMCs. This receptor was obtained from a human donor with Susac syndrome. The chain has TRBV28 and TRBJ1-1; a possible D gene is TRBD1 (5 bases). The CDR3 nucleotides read TGTGCCAGCAGTCCCCGCAGGGTAGAAGCTTTCTTT. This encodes CASSPRRVEAFF.